The sample holds many counts of the clone carrying this T cell receptor (beta chain). The CDR3 contains 17 residues. V dropped 4 bases and J dropped 7; count of bases not matched to a gene: 16. Germline V lookup: CDR1 SGHRS, CDR2 YFSETQ. The sample originates from a study of T cells after yellow fever vaccination. TCRdb analysed the 5' RACE reads with MiXCR anew, one entry per CDR3 protein. The sample contains about 220,000 distinct CDR3 sequences, 6% to 8% of which appear only once. The sequence was collected from a man aged 25 to 45 who received the YFV17D yellow fever vaccine. The chain recombines TRBV5-1 with TRBJ2-1; 8 bases are a match to TRBD1. The input for sequencing was CD4+ T cells sorted from PBMCs, taken on the day of the yellow fever booster vaccination. The CDR3 is CASSPGLGGQGSNEQFF. In nucleotides, the CDR3 is TGCGCCAGCAGCCCAGGATTGGGTGGACAGGGTAGTAATGAGCAGTTCTTC.